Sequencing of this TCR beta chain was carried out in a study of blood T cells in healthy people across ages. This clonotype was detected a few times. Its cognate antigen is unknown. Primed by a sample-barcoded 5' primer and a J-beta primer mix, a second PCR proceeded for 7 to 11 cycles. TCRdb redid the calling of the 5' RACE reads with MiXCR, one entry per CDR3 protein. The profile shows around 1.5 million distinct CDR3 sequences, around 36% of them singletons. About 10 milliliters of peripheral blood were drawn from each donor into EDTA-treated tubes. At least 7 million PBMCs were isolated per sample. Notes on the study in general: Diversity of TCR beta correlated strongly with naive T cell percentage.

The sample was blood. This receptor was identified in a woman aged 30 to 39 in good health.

CDR3 loop: CASRSAGSNEQFF. The CDR3 nucleotides read TGTGCCAGCAGGAGTGCGGGGTCAAATGAGCAGTTCTTC. The J gene is TRBJ2-1, the V gene TRBV6-6; D perhaps matches TRBD2 (6 bases). CDR3 length: 13 amino acids. Trimming cost V 6 bases and J 7 bases, with 13 bases left between them. CDR1 MNHNY and CDR2 SVGAGI come from the germline V gene (reference sequence).